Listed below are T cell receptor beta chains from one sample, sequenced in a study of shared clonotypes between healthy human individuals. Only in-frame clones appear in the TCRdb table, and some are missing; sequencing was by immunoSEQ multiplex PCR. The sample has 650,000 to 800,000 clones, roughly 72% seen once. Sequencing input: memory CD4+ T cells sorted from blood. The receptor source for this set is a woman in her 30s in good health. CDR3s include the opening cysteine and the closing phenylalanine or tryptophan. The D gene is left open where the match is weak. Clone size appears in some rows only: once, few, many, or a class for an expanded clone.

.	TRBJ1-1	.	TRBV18	TGTGCCAGCTCACCAGGGGAGGGTGGCACTGAAGCTTTCTTT	CASSPGEGGTEAFF
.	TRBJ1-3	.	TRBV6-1	TGTGCCAGCAGTGAAGTTTGGATTGACACCATATATTTT	CASSEVWIDTIYF
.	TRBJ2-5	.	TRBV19	TGTGCCAGTAGTTCGGCGGGAAAGGAGTACTTC	CASSSAGKEYF
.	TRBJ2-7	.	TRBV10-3	TGTGCCATCAGTGAGTATATAGGGTACGAGCAGTACTTC	CAISEYIGYEQYF
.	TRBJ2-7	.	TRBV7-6	TGTGCCAGCAGCTTCAACGCGGGAACTTCCTACGAGCAGTACTTC	CASSFNAGTSYEQYF
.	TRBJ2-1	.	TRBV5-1	TGCGCCAGCAGCTTGGAACGACGCGACAATGAGCAGTTCTTC	CASSLERRDNEQFF
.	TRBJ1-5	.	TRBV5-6	TGTGCCAGCAGCCTGGTGGGCCAGCCCCAGCATTTT	CASSLVGQPQHF
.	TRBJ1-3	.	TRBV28	TGTGCCAGCAGTTTATTTGACCTCTCTGGAAACACCATATATTTT	CASSLFDLSGNTIYF
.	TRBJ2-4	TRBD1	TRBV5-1	TGCGCCAGCAGCCCGGGGACAGGTGGGAACATTCAGTACTTC	CASSPGTGGNIQYF
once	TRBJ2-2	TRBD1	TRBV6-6	TGTGCCAGCATCCCAGCAGGGGGGAACACCGGGGAGCTGTTTTTT	CASIPAGGNTGELFF
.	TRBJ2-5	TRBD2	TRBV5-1	TGCGCCAGCAGCTTGGGCGGGGGACCCCCTACCCAGTACTTC	CASSLGGGPPTQYF
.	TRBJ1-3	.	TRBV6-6	TGTGCCAGCAGCCGGGACTCGAAACAAAACACCATATATTTT	CASSRDSKQNTIYF
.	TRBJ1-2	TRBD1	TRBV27	TGTGCCAGCAGTTTTGACAGGGCTAGGAACTATGGCTACACCTTC	CASSFDRARNYGYTF
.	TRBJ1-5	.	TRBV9	TGTGCCACCCATCTCCGGGACTGTCACAGAGCCCAGCATTTT	CATHLRDCHRAQHF
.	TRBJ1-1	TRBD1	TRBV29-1	TGCAGCGTTGAGAGACAGGGGGCGGCTTTCTTT	CSVERQGAAFF
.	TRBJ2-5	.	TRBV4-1	TGCGCCAGCAGCCAAGTTGTTTTGGAGACCCAGTACTTC	CASSQVVLETQYF
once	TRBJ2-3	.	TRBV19	TGTGCCAGTAGTGCAACCTCTCGAGGCTGGCGGAGTCCCGGGGATACGCAGTATTTT	CASSATSRGWRSPGDTQYF
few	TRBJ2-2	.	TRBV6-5	TGTGCCAGCAGTTACGGGGCCAGGGGTCCCACCGGGGAGCTGTTTTTT	CASSYGARGPTGELFF
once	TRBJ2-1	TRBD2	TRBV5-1	TGCGCCAGCACCTCACCGGGACTAGTACCCAATGAGCAGTTCTTC	CASTSPGLVPNEQFF
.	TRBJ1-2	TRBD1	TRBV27	TGTGCCAGCAGTTTCCTTTTTGGACAGGGGGCTGGAGGCTACACCTTC	CASSFLFGQGAGGYTF
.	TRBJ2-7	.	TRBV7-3	TGTGCCAGCAGCTTGCACCTGGGGGAGCAGTACTTC	CASSLHLGEQYF
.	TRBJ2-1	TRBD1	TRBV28	TGTGCCAGCCAGCAAGCCGGGACAGGGGGGTATAAAGGGCAGTTCTTC	CASQQAGTGGYKGQFF
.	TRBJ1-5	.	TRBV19	TGTGCCAGTAGCATCGACCGTTCAAATCAGCCCCAGCATTTT	CASSIDRSNQPQHF
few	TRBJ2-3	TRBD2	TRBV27	TGTGCCAGCAGGCGGGCGGGAGCAGGAGATACGCAGTATTTT	CASRRAGAGDTQYF